The sequence of this T cell receptor beta chain was determined in a study of blood T cell repertoires in COVID-19. Only in-frame clones appear in the TCRdb table, and some are missing; sequencing was by immunoSEQ multiplex PCR. The top ten clones hold under 1% of a sample with approximately 110,000 clones, 65% to 80% of them seen once. CDR1 is SGHRS and CDR2 is YFSETQ in the germline V gene. CDR3 length: 13 residues. The V end lost 4 bases, the J end lost 0 bases, and 7 bases lay between the germline ends. This clone appeared once. The genes are TRBV5-1 and TRBJ1-2; D is ambiguous. The sequence was collected from a human donor with acute or convalescent COVID-19. The donor label of this sample is uncertain. The sample consisted of peripheral blood. CDR3 DNA: TGCGCCAGCAGCGACTTGGCTAACTATGGCTACACCTTC. Residues: CASSDLANYGYTF.